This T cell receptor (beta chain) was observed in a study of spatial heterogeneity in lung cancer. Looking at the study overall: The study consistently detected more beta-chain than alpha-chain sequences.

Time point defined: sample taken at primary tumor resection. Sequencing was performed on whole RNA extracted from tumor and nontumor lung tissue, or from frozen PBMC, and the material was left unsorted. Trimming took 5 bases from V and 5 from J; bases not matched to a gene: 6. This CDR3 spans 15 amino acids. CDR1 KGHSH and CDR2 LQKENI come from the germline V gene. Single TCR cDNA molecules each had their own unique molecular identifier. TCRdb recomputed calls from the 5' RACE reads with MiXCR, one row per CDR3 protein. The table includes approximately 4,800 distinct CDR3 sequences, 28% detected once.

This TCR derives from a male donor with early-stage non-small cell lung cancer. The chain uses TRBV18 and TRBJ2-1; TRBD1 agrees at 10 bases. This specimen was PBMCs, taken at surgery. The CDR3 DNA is TGTGCCAGCTCAAAGGGACAGGGGAATAACAATGAGCAGTTCTTC. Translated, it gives CASSKGQGNNNEQFF.